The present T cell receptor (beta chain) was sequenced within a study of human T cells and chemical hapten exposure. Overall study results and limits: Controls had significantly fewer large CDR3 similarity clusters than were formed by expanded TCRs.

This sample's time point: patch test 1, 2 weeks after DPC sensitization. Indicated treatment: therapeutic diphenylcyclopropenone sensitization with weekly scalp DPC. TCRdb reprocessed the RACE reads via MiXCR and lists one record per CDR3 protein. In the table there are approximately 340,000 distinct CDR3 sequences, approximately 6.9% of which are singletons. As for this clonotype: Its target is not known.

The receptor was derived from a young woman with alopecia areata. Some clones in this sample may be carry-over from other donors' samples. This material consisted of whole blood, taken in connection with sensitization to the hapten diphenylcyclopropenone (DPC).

The CDR3 nucleotides read TGTGCCAGCAGTGAGGAACTAGCGGGGGGGGAGCTGTTTTTT. It encodes CASSEELAGGELFF. The chain employs TRBV2 and TRBJ2-2, with 10 positions matching TRBD2. Germline assignment: CDR1 SNHLY and CDR2 FYNNEI. V shed 3 bases, J shed 8 bases, and the junction held 3 bases outside the gene matches. This CDR3 spans 14 amino acids.